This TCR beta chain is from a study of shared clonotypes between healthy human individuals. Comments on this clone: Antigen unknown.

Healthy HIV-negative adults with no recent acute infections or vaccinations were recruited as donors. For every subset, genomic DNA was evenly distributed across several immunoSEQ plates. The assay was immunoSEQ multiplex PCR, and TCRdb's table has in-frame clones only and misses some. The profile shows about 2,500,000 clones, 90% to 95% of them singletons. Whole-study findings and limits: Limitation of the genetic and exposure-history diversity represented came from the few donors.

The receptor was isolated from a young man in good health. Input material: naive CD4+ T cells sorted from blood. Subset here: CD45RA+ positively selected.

CDR3 DNA: TGTGCCTGGAGTGATGGGGGAGGAGAGACCCAGTACTTC. Translating it yields CAWSDGGGETQYF. The chain links TRBV30 to TRBJ2-5; D possibly corresponds to TRBD2 (6 bases). The germline gives CDR1 GTSNPN, CDR2 SVGIG (reference sequence). V was shortened by 1 base and J by 4 bases, with 10 bases between the two germline ends. The CDR3 sequence is 13 residues long.